This TCR beta chain was identified during a study of shared clonotypes between healthy human individuals. V was shortened by 8 bases and J by 3 bases, with 17 bases between the two germline ends. The CDR3 covers 14 residues. Germline-derived CDR1 and CDR2 are SEHNR and FQNEAQ (reference sequence). The study drew all its donors from Caucasian adults living in Nashville, Tennessee. This clone was detected many times. The authors split each subset's genomic DNA evenly across several immunoSEQ plates. Libraries were prepared by immunoSEQ multiplex PCR; TCRdb keeps only in-frame clonotypes and omits some of them. This table holds 2 million to 2.5 million clones, under 97% found once.

What was sequenced was naive CD4+ T cells sorted from blood. Subset reported: CD45RA+ positively selected. The genes are TRBV7-9 and TRBJ2-7, with a possible D match to TRBD1 (6 bases). This TCR was recovered from a man younger than 35 in good health. The CDR3 protein is CASVEQGDYYEQYF. The CDR3, as DNA: TGTGCCAGCGTTGAACAGGGCGACTACTACGAGCAGTACTTC. The full variable domain, with the rest looked up from reference TRBV7-9 and TRBJ2-7, is DTGVSQNPRHKITKRGQNVTFRCDPISEHNRLYWYRQTLGQGPEFLTYFQNEAQLEKSRLLSDRFSAERPKGSFSTLEIQRTEQGDSAMYLCASVEQGDYYEQYFGPGTRLTVT.